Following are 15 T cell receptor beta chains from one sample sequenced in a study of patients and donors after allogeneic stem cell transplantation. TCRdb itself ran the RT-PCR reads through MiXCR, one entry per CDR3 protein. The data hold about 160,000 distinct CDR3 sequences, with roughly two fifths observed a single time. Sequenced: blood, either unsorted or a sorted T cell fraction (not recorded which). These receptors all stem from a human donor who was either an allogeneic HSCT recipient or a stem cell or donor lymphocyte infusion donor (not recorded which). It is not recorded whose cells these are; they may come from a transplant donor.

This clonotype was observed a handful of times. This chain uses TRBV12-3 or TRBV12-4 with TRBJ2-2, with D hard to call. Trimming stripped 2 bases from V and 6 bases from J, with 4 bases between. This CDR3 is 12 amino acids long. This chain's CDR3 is CASSLWAGELFF. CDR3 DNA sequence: TGTGCCAGCAGTTTATGGGCCGGGGAGCTGTTTTTT.

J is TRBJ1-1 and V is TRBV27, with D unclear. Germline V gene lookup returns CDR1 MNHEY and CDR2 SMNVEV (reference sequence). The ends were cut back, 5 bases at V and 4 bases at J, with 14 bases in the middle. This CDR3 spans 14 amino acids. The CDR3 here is CASSPLGVSTEAFF. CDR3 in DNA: TGTGCCAGCAGTCCACTCGGGGTAAGCACTGAAGCTTTCTTT.

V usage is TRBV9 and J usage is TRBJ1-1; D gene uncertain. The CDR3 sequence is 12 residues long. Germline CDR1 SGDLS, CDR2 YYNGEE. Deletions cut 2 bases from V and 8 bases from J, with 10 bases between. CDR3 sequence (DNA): TGTGCCAGCAGCGTTCCCGGCAGGGAAGCTTTCTTT. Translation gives CASSVPGREAFF.

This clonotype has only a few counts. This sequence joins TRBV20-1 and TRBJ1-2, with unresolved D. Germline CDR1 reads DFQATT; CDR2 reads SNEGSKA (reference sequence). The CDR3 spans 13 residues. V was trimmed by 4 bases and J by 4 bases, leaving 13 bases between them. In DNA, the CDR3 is TGCAGTGCTAAGACGTGGGGTGGCTATGGCTACACCTTC. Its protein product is CSAKTWGGYGYTF.

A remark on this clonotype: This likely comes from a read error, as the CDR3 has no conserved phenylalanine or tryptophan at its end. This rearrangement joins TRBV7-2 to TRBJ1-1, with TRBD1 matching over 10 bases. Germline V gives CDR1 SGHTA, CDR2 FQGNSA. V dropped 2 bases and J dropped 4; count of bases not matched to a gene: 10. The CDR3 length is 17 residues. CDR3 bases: TGTGCCAGCAGCTTATCGGGACAGGGGCTCTTCTTCACTGAAGCTTTCTTG. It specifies CASSLSGQGLFFTEAFL.

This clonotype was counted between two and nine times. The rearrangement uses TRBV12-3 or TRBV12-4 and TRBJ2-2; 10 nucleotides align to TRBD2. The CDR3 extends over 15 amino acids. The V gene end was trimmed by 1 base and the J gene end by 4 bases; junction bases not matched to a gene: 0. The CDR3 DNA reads TGTGCCAGCAGTTTAGGACTAGCGGGCACCGGGGAGCTGTTTTTT. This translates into CASSLGLAGTGELFF.

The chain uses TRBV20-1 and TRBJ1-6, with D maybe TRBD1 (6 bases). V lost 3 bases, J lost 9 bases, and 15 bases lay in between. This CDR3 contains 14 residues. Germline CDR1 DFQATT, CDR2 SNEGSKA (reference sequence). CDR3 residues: CSASYGTSVSPLHF. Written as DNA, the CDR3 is TGCAGTGCTAGTTATGGGACATCTGTTTCACCCCTCCACTTT.

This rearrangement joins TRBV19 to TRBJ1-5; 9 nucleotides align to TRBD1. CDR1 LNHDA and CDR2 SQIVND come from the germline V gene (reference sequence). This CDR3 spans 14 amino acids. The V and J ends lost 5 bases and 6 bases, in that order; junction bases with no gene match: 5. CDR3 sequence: CASSRQGVSQPQHF. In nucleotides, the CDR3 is TGTGCCAGTAGTCGACAGGGGGTAAGTCAGCCCCAGCATTTT.

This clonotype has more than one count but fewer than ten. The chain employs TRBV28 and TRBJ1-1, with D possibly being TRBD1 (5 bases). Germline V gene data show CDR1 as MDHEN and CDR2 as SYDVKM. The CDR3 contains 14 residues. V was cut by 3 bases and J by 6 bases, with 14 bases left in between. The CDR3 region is CASSLGEVIAEAFF. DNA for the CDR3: TGTGCCAGCAGTTTGGGGGAAGTAATCGCTGAAGCTTTCTTT.

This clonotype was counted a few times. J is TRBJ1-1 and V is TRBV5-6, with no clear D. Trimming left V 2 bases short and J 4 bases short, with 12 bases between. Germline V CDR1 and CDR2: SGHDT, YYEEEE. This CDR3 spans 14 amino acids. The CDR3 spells CASSFGLIATEAFF. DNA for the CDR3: TGTGCCAGCAGCTTCGGACTAATTGCCACTGAAGCTTTCTTT.

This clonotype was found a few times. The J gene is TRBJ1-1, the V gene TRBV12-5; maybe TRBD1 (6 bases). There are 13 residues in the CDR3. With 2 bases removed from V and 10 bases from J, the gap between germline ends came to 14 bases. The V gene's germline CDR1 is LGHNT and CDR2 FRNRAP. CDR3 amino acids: CASGLTGPQGAFF. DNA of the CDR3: TGTGCTAGTGGTTTGACAGGGCCCCAGGGAGCTTTCTTT.

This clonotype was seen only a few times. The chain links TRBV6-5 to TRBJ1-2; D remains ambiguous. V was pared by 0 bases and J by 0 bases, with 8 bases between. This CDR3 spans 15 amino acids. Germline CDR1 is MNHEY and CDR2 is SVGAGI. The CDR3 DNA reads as TGTGCCAGCAGTTACTCTCAGGCAGCTAACTATGGCTACACCTTC. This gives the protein CASSYSQAANYGYTF.

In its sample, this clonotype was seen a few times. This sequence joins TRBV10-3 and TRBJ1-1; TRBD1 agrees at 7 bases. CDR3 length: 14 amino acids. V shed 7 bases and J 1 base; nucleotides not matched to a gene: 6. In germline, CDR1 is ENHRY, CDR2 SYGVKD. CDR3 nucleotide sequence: TGTGCCATCACAGTTGGGGACAGGAACACTGAAGCTTTCTTT. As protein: CAITVGDRNTEAFF.

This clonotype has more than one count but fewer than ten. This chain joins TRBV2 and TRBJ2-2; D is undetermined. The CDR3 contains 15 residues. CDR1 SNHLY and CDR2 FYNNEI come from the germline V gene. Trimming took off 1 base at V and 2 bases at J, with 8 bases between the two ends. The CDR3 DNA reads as TGTGCCAGCAGTGAAGGCCGGATAAACACCGGGGAGCTGTTTTTT. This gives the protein CASSEGRINTGELFF.

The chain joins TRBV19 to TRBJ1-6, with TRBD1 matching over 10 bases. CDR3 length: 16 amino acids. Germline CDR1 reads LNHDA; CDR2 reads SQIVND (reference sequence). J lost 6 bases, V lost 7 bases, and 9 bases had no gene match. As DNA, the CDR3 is TGTGCCAGTACCCCGGGACAGGGGCGAACTAATTCACCCCTCCACTTT. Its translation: CASTPGQGRTNSPLHF.